A selection of T cell receptor beta chains follows, all from one sample in a study of blood T cell repertoires in COVID-19. Assay: immunoSEQ multiplex PCR; the TCRdb copy retains only in-frame clones and omits some. The data hold 200,000 to 250,000 clones, with just under 90% observed a single time. The sample comprised peripheral blood. The receptors derive from a man under 40 with COVID-19, enrolled during active disease. Both conserved end residues are trimmed from each CDR3. Clone size is not always given. Where it is, it says once, few, many or a class for expanded clones.

TRBJ1-3,TRBV28,.,ASSSSNTIY
TRBJ1-1,TRBV5-1,.,ASSLVQGARTEAF
TRBJ1-5,TRBV15,few,ATSRDYRGGNQPQH
TRBJ2-1,TRBV2,.,ASRGTLTYNEQF
TRBJ1-1,TRBV28,.,ASRKDRLNTEAF
TRBJ1-1,TRBV19,.,ASRSGTGALGGEAF
TRBJ2-5,TRBV30,.,AWSLGVGETQY
TRBJ1-1,TRBV4-3,.,ASSQETGTEAF
TRBJ1-3,TRBV28,.,ASTVSGGQGGNTIY
TRBJ1-1,TRBV5-4,.,ASSLVLGTGTEAF
TRBJ1-2,TRBV9,.,ASSVGQGAGYT
TRBJ2-1,TRBV19,few,ASSPGTSGRGEQF